The entry below gives a single T cell receptor (beta chain) sequence along with its context. Its target is not known. Donors comprised healthy HIV-negative adults lacking recent acute infections or vaccinations. Sequenced by immunoSEQ multiplex PCR; TCRdb stores in-frame clones only, minus some. This table holds some 2.4 million clones, approximately 93% found once. The entry originates in a study of shared clonotypes between healthy human individuals. The study's findings and limits: Among several donors, approximately 5% of naive CD4 clonotypes were found in common.

CDR1 LNHDA and CDR2 SQIVND come from the germline V gene (reference sequence). The CDR3 is 12 amino acids. V was shortened by 7 bases and J by 6 bases, with 9 bases between the two germline ends. The chain combines TRBV19 with TRBJ1-4, with D uncertain. The sequenced sample consisted of naive CD4+ T cells from PBMCs. Documented subset: CD45RA+ positively selected. The clonotype comes from a man aged 18 to 35 in good health. Some clones in this sample may be carry-over from other donors' samples. CDR3 residues: CASTARYEKLFF. DNA for the CDR3: TGTGCCAGTACCGCCCGCTATGAAAAACTGTTTTTT. The whole variable domain, remainder taken from reference TRBV19 and TRBJ1-4, is DGGITQSPKYLFRKEGQNVTLSCEQNLNHDAMYWYRQDPGQGLRLIYYSQIVNDFQKGDIAEGYSVSREKKESFPLTVTSAQKNPTAFYLCASTARYEKLFFGSGTQLSVL.